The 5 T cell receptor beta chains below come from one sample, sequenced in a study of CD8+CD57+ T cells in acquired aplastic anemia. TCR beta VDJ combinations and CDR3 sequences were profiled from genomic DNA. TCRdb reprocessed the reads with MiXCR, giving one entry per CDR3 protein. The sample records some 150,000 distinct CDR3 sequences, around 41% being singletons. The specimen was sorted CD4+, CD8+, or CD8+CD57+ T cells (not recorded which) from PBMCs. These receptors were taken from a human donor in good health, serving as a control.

CDR3 DNA: TGTGCCAGCAGCGCCGAGTTCTCTTCGTCCTACGAGCAGTACTTC. As protein: CASSAEFSSSYEQYF. The chain uses TRBV7-8 and TRBJ2-7; the D is unclear. This CDR3 has 15 amino acids. Per germline, CDR1 SGHVS and CDR2 FQNEAQ. The V end lost 5 bases, the J end lost 1 base, and 15 bases lay between the germline ends.

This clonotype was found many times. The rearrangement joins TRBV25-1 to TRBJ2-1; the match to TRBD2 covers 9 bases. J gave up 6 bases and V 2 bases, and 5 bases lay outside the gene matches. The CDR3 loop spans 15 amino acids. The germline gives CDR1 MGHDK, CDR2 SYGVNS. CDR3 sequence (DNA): TGTGCCAGCAGTGAACCGGGACTAGCCTTCAATGAGCAGTTCTTC. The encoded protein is CASSEPGLAFNEQFF.

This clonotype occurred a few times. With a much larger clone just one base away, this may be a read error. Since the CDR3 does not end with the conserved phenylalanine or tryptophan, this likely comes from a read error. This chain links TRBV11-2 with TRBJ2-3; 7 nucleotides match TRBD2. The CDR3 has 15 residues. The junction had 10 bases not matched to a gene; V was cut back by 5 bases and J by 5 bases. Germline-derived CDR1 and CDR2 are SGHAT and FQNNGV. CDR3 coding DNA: TGTGCCAGCAGCCCGGGGAGGGTGGTGGTAGATACGCAGTATCTT. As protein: CASSPGRVVVDTQYL.

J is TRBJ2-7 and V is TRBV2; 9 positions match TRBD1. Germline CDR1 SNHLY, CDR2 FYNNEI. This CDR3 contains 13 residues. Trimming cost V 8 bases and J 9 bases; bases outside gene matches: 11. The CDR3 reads CASLGTGIQGQYF. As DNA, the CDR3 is TGTGCCAGCTTAGGGACAGGGATTCAAGGGCAGTACTTC.

CDR3 in amino acids: CASSPRLLNTEAFF. CDR3 DNA: TGTGCCAGCAGCCCTAGGCTGTTGAACACTGAAGCTTTCTTT. This chain connects TRBV3-1 to TRBJ1-1; D ambiguous. The V gene lost 4 bases and the J gene lost 0 bases, with 9 bases spanning the gap. The CDR3 contains 14 residues. The germline V gene encodes CDR1 LGHDT and CDR2 YNNKEL (reference sequence).